This note documents a single TCR beta chain sequence. Its antigen is still unknown. Nothing much larger sits one base from this clone, and base qualities are not available. Enrolling through a virtual design, the prospective study's participants ranged in age from roughly 18 to 100 years and lived across 24 United States geographic areas. To assign participants to cohorts, the prospective study relied on clinical history that participants themselves reported in a screening survey and a study questionnaire. For ImmuneRACE Cohort 3, a participant was defined as recovered based on two consecutive negative NP/OP PCR tests, clearance by a healthcare professional, or resolution of symptoms. Each participant in the prospective study had whole blood, serum and a nasopharyngeal or oropharyngeal swab collected by mobile phlebotomists. Prospective study participants could optionally give additional blood draws and questionnaires over a roughly 2-month period. Prospective study blood samples were shipped either frozen or at room temperature before DNA extraction.

The sample originates from a study of blood T cell repertoires in COVID-19 (dated by TCRdb to the early 2020s). Notes on the research overall: The collaborator samples originated in the United States, Italy and Spain and spanned the acute and convalescent phases of COVID-19. The prospective study material was composed of cDNA or gDNA derived from T cells, B-cell-depleted T cells, or PBMCs. The sample metadata nearly always contained a de-identified subject ID, COVID-19 status, age in years and sex. Samples came from the ongoing ImmuneRACE study (first 160 participants) plus 1,254 subjects from 6 global collaborators. Where available, HLA class I and class II types were obtained from metadata supplied by the sample provider rather than from assay-based typing. Deeply sampled blood TCRbeta repertoires from subjects exposed to, actively infected with, or recovered from COVID-19 were included in the dataset. The repertoires were released in a freely available public database meant as a resource for research on the immune response to SARS-CoV-2.

The immunoSEQ Assay, a bias-controlled multiplex PCR, was used to amplify TCRbeta CDR3 regions from genomic DNA. The study's own analysis went as follows. Nucleated cell counts per sample were estimated from amplification of reference gene primers within the assay. Sequence reads were collapsed and filtered to measure the absolute abundance of every unique TCRbeta CDR3 rearrangement. For each sample, productive Simpson clonality was calculated by taking the square root of Simpson's diversity index across productive rearrangements. TCRdb mirrors the immuneACCESS table, restricted to in-frame sequences. Some clones are absent from its copies; in checked studies, under half trace to an unresolved V gene, and the reason for the others is unknown. V, J and clone size are those of that table, while D and trimming were read from the DNA. The sample has about 160,000 clones on record, less than 90% of them singletons. Roughly 8.6% of the sample is taken by the ten largest.

The paper's findings and limits, for the study overall: Clinical and demographic metadata were provided uncurated, with the amount varying by source and participant.

The CDR3, cysteine through phenylalanine, is 12 amino acids long. Kept here is only the CDR3 DNA, which spans 36 bases and is read in frame from base 1. V loses 2 bases, J loses 6 bases, and the germline ends lie 7 bases apart. The germline V gene sets CDR1 to MNHEY and CDR2 to SVGEGT. Sequenced: PBMCs or T cells enriched from blood (not recorded which). Here the chain combines TRBV6-2 or TRBV6-3 and TRBJ1-1; the D gene is not confidently resolved. The TCR sequence derives from a woman aged 50 to 60 who had recovered from COVID-19. The CDR3: CASSYGRAEAFF. The DNA reads TGTGCCAGCAGTTACGGGCGAGCTGAAGCTTTCTTT.